This entry lists 28 T cell receptor beta chains sequenced from one sample in a study of shared clonotypes between healthy human individuals. Method: immunoSEQ multiplex PCR; TCRdb's copy keeps in-frame clones and lacks some. This sample has 450,000 to 500,000 clones, with roughly 80% found just once. What was sequenced was PBMCs. These receptors all stem from a middle-aged woman in good health. Some clones in this sample may be carry-over from other donors' samples.

J is TRBJ2-1 and V is TRBV6-5; 7 nucleotides agree with TRBD2. Trimming at V came to 0 bases and at J to 3 bases, leaving 5 bases not matched to a gene. CDR1 MNHEY and CDR2 SVGAGI come from the germline V gene. The CDR3 runs 16 residues. The CDR3 is CASSYSGRGVYNEQFF. The CDR3 coding sequence is TGTGCCAGCAGTTACTCTGGCCGGGGGGTCTACAATGAGCAGTTCTTC.

The rearrangement joins TRBV11-2 to TRBJ2-7; tentative D call: TRBD1 (6 bases). The germline gives CDR1 SGHAT, CDR2 FQNNGV. CDR3 length: 12 residues. Trimming removed 1 base at V and 6 bases at J, with 7 bases between. CDR3 amino acids: CASSLGQAEQYF. In DNA form, the CDR3 reads TGTGCCAGCAGCTTAGGACAGGCCGAGCAGTACTTC.

The chain joins TRBV7-9 to TRBJ2-3; no clear D gene. From germline, CDR1 is SEHNR and CDR2 FQNEAQ (reference sequence). Trimming stripped 5 bases from V and 5 bases from J, with 8 bases between. The CDR3 consists of 12 residues. CDR3 residues: CASSQIGDTQYF. In nucleotides, the CDR3 is TGTGCCAGCAGCCAGATTGGAGATACGCAGTATTTT.

V is TRBV10-2 and J is TRBJ2-1, with 12 bases that match TRBD2. This CDR3 region has 17 residues. The germline V gene has CDR1 WSHSY and CDR2 SAAADI. The V gene end was trimmed by 0 bases and the J gene end by 7 bases; junction bases not matched to a gene: 7. CDR3 DNA: TGCGCCAGCAGTGAGTCTACCGGACTAGCGGGATTAAATGAGCAGTTCTTC. Its protein is CASSESTGLAGLNEQFF.

Comment on this clone: This likely traces to a read error, being one base from a far larger clone. Other DNA variants within this sample encode the same CDR3. The rearrangement joins TRBV15 to TRBJ1-5, with D perhaps TRBD1 (6 bases). V gave up 5 bases and J gave up 2 bases, with 22 bases separating them. Per germline, CDR1 LNHNV and CDR2 YYDKDF (reference sequence). The CDR3 has 18 residues. CDR3: CATSAPGQWVEGNQPQHF. In DNA form, the CDR3 reads TGTGCCACCAGCGCACCTGGACAGTGGGTAGAGGGCAATCAGCCCCAGCATTTT.

The CDR3 protein is CASSQDLRQHYDEQYF. The CDR3 nucleotides are TGCGCCAGCAGCCAAGATCTACGGCAGCACTATGACGAGCAGTACTTC. The rearrangement links TRBV4-3 to TRBJ2-7, with D unresolved. This CDR3 region has 16 residues. Germline lookup yields CDR1 LGHNA and CDR2 YSLEER. Trimming shortened V by 0 bases and J by 5 bases, and 17 bases separated the two germline ends.

As for this clone: A far larger clone is just one base off, so this is likely a read error. J is TRBJ1-2 and V is TRBV5-1; TRBD1 matches 10 bases. In germline, CDR1 is SGHRS, CDR2 YFSETQ. J gave up 8 bases and V 4 bases, and 8 bases lay outside the gene matches. The CDR3 loop spans 14 amino acids. For the CDR3, the DNA is TGCGCCAGCAGCAGGGGGACAGGGGATGACGGCTACACCTTC. Translating it yields CASSRGTGDDGYTF.

This clone appeared a single time. The chain has TRBV7-6 and TRBJ1-5; a weak D match, TRBD1 (5 bases). This CDR3 has 16 residues. Trimming removed 5 bases from V and 4 bases from J, with 18 bases in between. Germline CDR1 reads SGHVS; CDR2 reads FNYEAQ. Here the CDR3 reads CASSPRGGRLNQPQHF. The DNA of the CDR3 is TGTGCCAGCAGCCCCCGGGGGGGACGGCTAAATCAGCCCCAGCATTTT.

The V gene is TRBV5-3, the J gene TRBJ2-1, with D possibly being TRBD1 (6 bases). TRBV5-3 carries the ORF label, with uncertain function. This CDR3 has 14 residues. V dropped 10 bases and J dropped 3 bases, with 17 bases sitting between them. CDR3 coding DNA: TGTGCCCTGGACGACAGGTCCAGCTACAATGAGCAGTTCTTC. Residues: CALDDRSSYNEQFF.

The chain uses TRBV18 and TRBJ2-7, with D perhaps matching TRBD2 (5 bases). The CDR3 contains 14 residues. Trimming removed 3 bases from V and 1 base from J, with 10 bases in between. CDR1 and CDR2 (germline): KGHSH, LQKENI. CDR3 coding DNA: TGTGCCAGCTCACCGTCGGGGTGGTCCTACGAGCAGTACTTC. It translates to CASSPSGWSYEQYF.

A remark on this clone: Since a far larger clone is one base different, this is likely a read error. The V gene is TRBV4-1, the J gene TRBJ2-7; D may be TRBD1 or TRBD2 (5 bases each). Germline V gives CDR1 MGHRA, CDR2 YSYEKL. CDR3 length: 17 residues. Trimming removed 2 bases from V and 6 bases from J, with 23 bases in between. The chain's CDR3 is CASSQKPPGTAPGEQYF. CDR3 DNA: TGCGCCAGCAGCCAAAAACCACCCGGGACGGCCCCAGGCGAGCAGTACTTC.

In DNA form, the CDR3 reads TGTGCCAGCAGCCCTGGTGGGGGTTATACTGAAGCTTTCTTT. It yields the protein CASSPGGGYTEAFF. V and J are TRBV11-2 and TRBJ1-1; possibly TRBD1 for D (5 bases). This CDR3 has 14 residues. With 5 bases removed from V and 5 bases from J, the gap between germline ends came to 15 bases. Germline CDR1 reads SGHAT; CDR2 reads FQNNGV.

V and J are TRBV7-9 and TRBJ1-1; 8 bases match TRBD1. Germline V gene sequence: CDR1 SEHNR, CDR2 FQNEAQ (reference sequence). Unmatched junction bases numbered 8, after V lost 5 bases and J lost 6 bases. There are 14 residues in the CDR3. The CDR3 nucleotides read TGTGCCAGCAGCCGGGACAGGTCTTCGTCTGAAGCTTTCTTT. The encoded protein is CASSRDRSSSEAFF. Full variable domain (outside the CDR3, taken from reference TRBV7-9 and TRBJ1-1): DTGVSQNPRHKITKRGQNVTFRCDPISEHNRLYWYRQTLGQGPEFLTYFQNEAQLEKSRLLSDRFSAERPKGSFSTLEIQRTEQGDSAMYLCASSRDRSSSEAFFGQGTRLTVV.

The chain links TRBV10-2 to TRBJ2-1; 9 bases are a match to TRBD1. The CDR3 is 16 amino acids. Germline CDR1 reads WSHSY; CDR2 reads SAAADI. Trimming removed 1 base from V and 4 bases from J; junction bases left unmatched: 5. The CDR3 DNA reads TGCGCCAGCAGTGAGTTCCCCGGGACAGGGTACAATGAGCAGTTCTTC. Translated: CASSEFPGTGYNEQFF.

The rearrangement uses TRBV6-1 and TRBJ1-5; 8 nucleotides match TRBD1. CDR3 length: 14 residues. With 6 bases clipped from V and 6 bases from J, the junction kept 7 bases outside the gene matches. Germline V gene sequence: CDR1 MNHNS, CDR2 SASEGT. Written as DNA, the CDR3 is TGTGCCAGCAGCCTCGGACAGGGAGCTCAGCCCCAGCATTTT. Translated: CASSLGQGAQPQHF.

V usage is TRBV9 and J usage is TRBJ2-3; possible D gene TRBD1, 6 bases. CDR1 and CDR2 (germline): SGDLS, YYNGEE. The V and J ends lost 6 bases and 2 bases respectively, with 19 bases between them. The CDR3 totals 16 residues. The chain's CDR3 is CASTPGVQADTDTQYF. The CDR3 DNA reads TGTGCCAGCACCCCAGGGGTCCAGGCCGACACAGATACGCAGTATTTT.

The rearrangement uses TRBV2 and TRBJ2-7; TRBD2 aligns across 11 bases. The CDR3 length is 15 residues. V lost 3 bases, J lost 3 bases, and 4 bases stayed unmatched. Germline CDR1 and CDR2: SNHLY and FYNNEI. This CDR3 is CASSDASGRHYEQYF. CDR3 sequence (DNA): TGTGCCAGCAGTGACGCTAGCGGGAGGCACTACGAGCAGTACTTC.

This chain links TRBV29-1 with TRBJ1-2; D not resolved. The CDR3 is 13 amino acids. The V end was cut by 3 bases, the J end by 3 bases, with 11 bases between. Germline V gene sequence: CDR1 SQVTM, CDR2 ANQGSEA. CDR3 protein: CSVEGPGDYGYTF. DNA of the CDR3: TGCAGCGTTGAGGGCCCTGGGGACTATGGCTACACCTTC. The full variable domain, its missing parts supplied by reference TRBV29-1 and TRBJ1-2, is SAVISQKPSRDICQRGTSLTIQCQVDSQVTMMFWYRQQPGQSLTLIATANQGSEATYESGFVIDKFPISRPNLTFSTLTVSNMSPEDSSIYLCSVEGPGDYGYTFGSGTRLTVV.

The chain has TRBV5-1 and TRBJ2-5, with no clear D. The V end was cut by 0 bases, the J end by 9 bases, with 15 bases between. CDR3 length: 14 amino acids. CDR1 is SGHRS and CDR2 is YFSETQ in the germline V gene. CDR3 in DNA: TGCGCCAGCAGCTTGGGAGACCCGGTCCGGTCCCAGTACTTC. This sequence encodes CASSLGDPVRSQYF.

Concerning this clone: A read error is likely here: a far larger clone is one base away. The rearrangement links TRBV30 to TRBJ1-3; no clear D. The CDR3 is 14 residues long. From germline, CDR1 is GTSNPN and CDR2 SVGIG (reference sequence). As DNA, the CDR3 is TGTGCCTGTAGTGAGAGAGGCTCTGGAAACACCATATATTTT. It specifies CACSERGSGNTIYF. Based on the CDR3 plus reference TRBV30 and TRBJ1-3, the full variable domain is SQTIHQWPATLVQPVGSPLSLECTVEGTSNPNLYWYRQAAGRGLQLLFYSVGIGQISSEVPQNLSASRPQDRQFILSSKKLLLSDSGFYLCACSERGSGNTIYFGEGSWLTVV.

The rearrangement uses TRBV11-1 and TRBJ1-1; 9 nucleotides align to TRBD1. Looked up from germline, CDR1 is SGHAT and CDR2 is FQDESV (reference sequence). Unmatched junction bases numbered 6, after V lost 6 bases and J lost 4 bases. This CDR3 is 14 amino acids long. The CDR3 sequence: CASSLSDRGTEAFF. Here the CDR3 DNA reads TGTGCCAGCAGTCTCTCGGACAGGGGCACTGAAGCTTTCTTT.

Concerning this clone: Just one base apart from a much larger clone, this may be a read error. The CDR3 carries no conserved terminal phenylalanine or tryptophan, so it likely arises from a read error. This chain connects TRBV18 to TRBJ2-7; 10 bases are a match to TRBD2. With 1 base clipped from V and 5 bases from J, the junction kept 11 bases outside the gene matches. The CDR3 covers 17 residues. Germline V gene data show CDR1 as KGHSH and CDR2 as LQKENI. DNA of the CDR3: TGTGCCAGCTCACCACTCCCAGCGGGAGGGCCGGGGGACGAGCAGTACTTA. Protein product: CASSPLPAGGPGDEQYL.

The rearrangement uses TRBV4-2 and TRBJ2-1, with D unresolved. This CDR3 comprises 15 residues. With 0 bases removed from V and 2 bases from J, the gap between germline ends came to 8 bases. CDR1 and CDR2 (germline): LGHNA, YNFKEQ. Here the CDR3 reads CASSQDYSTYNEQFF. The DNA of the CDR3 is TGTGCCAGCAGCCAAGATTACAGTACCTACAATGAGCAGTTCTTC.

This clone came up many times. The sample carries other DNA sequences with the same CDR3. V usage is TRBV9 and J usage is TRBJ2-7, with TRBD2 identical over 10 bases. CDR1 and CDR2 from the germline V gene are SGDLS and YYNGEE. There are 15 residues in the CDR3. V dropped 4 bases and J dropped 5; count of bases not matched to a gene: 9. The CDR3 DNA is TGTGCCAGCAGCCTTACAGGGACTAGCGTAAACGAGCAGTACTTC. Translating it yields CASSLTGTSVNEQYF.

This chain links TRBV11-1 with TRBJ2-7, with 10 bases aligning to TRBD1. Germline V gene lookup returns CDR1 SGHAT and CDR2 FQDESV (reference sequence). Losses at the gene ends were 5 bases for V and 2 bases for J; bases not matched to a gene: 3. The CDR3 is made up of 14 amino acids. The CDR3 DNA is TGTGCCAGCAGCCGGGACAGGGGCGCCTACGAGCAGTACTTC. It encodes CASSRDRGAYEQYF.

The gene calls are TRBV2 and TRBJ2-3; 10 nucleotides line up with TRBD2. Germline assignment: CDR1 SNHLY and CDR2 FYNNEI. The CDR3 covers 17 residues. V lost 11 bases, J lost 3 bases, and 17 bases stayed unmatched. The DNA for the CDR3 is TGTGCCTTACAGGGGCAGCTAGCGGGAGACAGGACAGATACGCAGTATTTT. Translating it yields CALQGQLAGDRTDTQYF. Filled out from reference TRBV2 and TRBJ2-3, the complete variable domain reads EPEVTQTPSHQVTQMGQEVILRCVPISNHLYFYWYRQILGQKVEFLVSFYNNEISEKSEIFDDQFSVERPDGSNFTLKIRSTKLEDSAMYFCALQGQLAGDRTDTQYFGPGTRLTVL.

As regards this clone: Other DNA sequences within the sample encode an identical CDR3. The rearrangement joins TRBV30 to TRBJ1-2; TRBD1 might be the D (5 bases). Trimming shortened V by 0 bases and J by 2 bases, and 7 bases separated the two germline ends. This CDR3 comprises 13 residues. Germline CDR1 and CDR2: GTSNPN and SVGIG (reference sequence). The CDR3: CAWSVRGNYGYTF. The CDR3 nucleotides read TGTGCCTGGAGTGTACGGGGGAACTATGGCTACACCTTC. Based on the CDR3 plus reference TRBV30 and TRBJ1-2, the full variable domain is SQTIHQWPATLVQPVGSPLSLECTVEGTSNPNLYWYRQAAGRGLQLLFYSVGIGQISSEVPQNLSASRPQDRQFILSSKKLLLSDSGFYLCAWSVRGNYGYTFGSGTRLTVV.

V usage is TRBV7-2 and J usage is TRBJ2-1; TRBD2 is a possible D gene (5 bases). Germline V lookup: CDR1 SGHTA, CDR2 FQGNSA. The CDR3 is 16 residues long. V was shortened by 0 bases and J by 4 bases, with 13 bases between the two germline ends. CDR3 in amino acids: CASSLAGARDYNEQFF. The CDR3 bases are TGTGCCAGCAGCTTAGCGGGAGCCCGTGATTACAATGAGCAGTTCTTC.